One and the same sample provided the 24 T cell receptor beta chains below, sequenced in a study of shared clonotypes between healthy human individuals. TCRdb's table, derived via immunoSEQ multiplex PCR, lists solely in-frame clones and lacks some. The sample records over 1.4 million clones, roughly 96% being singletons. The sample consisted of naive CD4+ T cells sorted from blood. Subset specified: CD45RA+ positively selected. The receptors were gathered from a man aged 25 to 45 in good health.

V is TRBV6-1 and J is TRBJ2-7; D gene ambiguous. V lost 3 bases, J lost 3 bases, and 15 bases lay in between. The CDR3 is 15 amino acids. Germline V gene lookup returns CDR1 MNHNS and CDR2 SASEGT. Written as DNA, the CDR3 is TGTGCCAGCAGTGATTTAGGAGATTCCGTCTACGAGCAGTACTTC. This codes for CASSDLGDSVYEQYF.

In its sample, this clone was seen once. The V call is TRBV2, the J call TRBJ2-1; no definite D call. CDR1 and CDR2 from the germline V gene are SNHLY and FYNNEI. V lost 6 bases and J lost 7, with 25 bases in between. This CDR3 comprises 17 residues. In DNA, the CDR3 is TGTGCCAGCAGGACCGTTCTGGGCTTCGGGTTTTGGAATGAGCAGTTCTTC. Protein: CASRTVLGFGFWNEQFF.

Written as DNA, the CDR3 is TGTGCCAGCGTTTCGTTCTCCTACGAGCAGTACTTC. The encoded protein is CASVSFSYEQYF. The V call is TRBV28, the J call TRBJ2-7; D is ambiguous. The germline V gene has CDR1 MDHEN and CDR2 SYDVKM. There are 12 residues in the CDR3. Deletions cut 8 bases from V and 0 bases from J, with 8 bases between.

The chain is built from TRBV15 and TRBJ2-1; D is possibly TRBD2 (6 bases). V lost 3 bases and J 4 bases, leaving 13 bases between the germline ends. CDR1 and CDR2 from the germline V gene are LNHNV and YYDKDF (reference sequence). The CDR3 is 15 residues long. Here the CDR3 reads CATSSERVMYNEQFF. The CDR3 region has the DNA TGTGCCACCAGCAGTGAGCGGGTCATGTACAATGAGCAGTTCTTC.

The count of this clone is one. V and J are TRBV5-5 and TRBJ2-1; 9 positions match TRBD1. CDR1 and CDR2 from the germline V gene are SGHKS and YYEKEE (reference sequence). V shed 0 bases and J 4 bases; nucleotides not matched to a gene: 5. The CDR3 spans 16 residues. CDR3 nucleotide sequence: TGTGCCAGCAGCTTGGGCAGCGGGACAGGGTACAATGAGCAGTTCTTC. Protein: CASSLGSGTGYNEQFF.

The rearrangement links TRBV10-2 to TRBJ2-1; the match to TRBD1 covers 7 bases. Germline CDR1 WSHSY, CDR2 SAAADI. The CDR3 totals 13 residues. V was pared by 6 bases and J by 6 bases, with 5 bases of the junction left unmatched. This CDR3 is CASRDRPLNEQFF. CDR3 in DNA: TGCGCCAGCAGGGACAGGCCTCTCAATGAGCAGTTCTTC.

The CDR3 sequence: CASRSAGGLGNTIYF. The CDR3, as DNA: TGTGCCAGCAGATCTGCAGGGGGACTCGGAAACACCATATATTTT. The chain recombines TRBV6-1 with TRBJ1-3, with 7 bases aligning to TRBD1. Unmatched junction bases numbered 9, after V lost 6 bases and J lost 4 bases. Germline CDR1 MNHNS, CDR2 SASEGT. The CDR3 length is 15 residues.

This clone was found once. This rearrangement joins TRBV19 to TRBJ1-5; 7 bases agree with TRBD1. The CDR3 sequence is 15 residues long. Germline CDR1 reads LNHDA; CDR2 reads SQIVND (reference sequence). Unmatched junction bases numbered 8, after V lost 6 bases and J lost 3 bases. The CDR3 protein is CASRWTGKPNQPQHF. CDR3 in DNA: TGTGCCAGTAGATGGACAGGCAAACCCAATCAGCCCCAGCATTTT.

The table lists this clone with a count of one. The chain carries TRBV7-2 and TRBJ2-1, with TRBD2 matching over 13 bases. After removal of 5 bases from V and 9 bases from J, the junction contained 7 bases not matched to a gene. This CDR3 contains 15 residues. Per germline, CDR1 SGHTA and CDR2 FQGNSA. CDR3 nucleotide sequence: TGTGCCAGCAGCAGGACTAGCGGGAGTTCCCCTGAGCAGTTCTTC. The encoded protein is CASSRTSGSSPEQFF.

The V call is TRBV5-4, the J call TRBJ2-3, with TRBD2 identical over 13 bases. Germline CDR1 SGHNT, CDR2 YYREEE (reference sequence). Trimming cost V 4 bases and J 0 bases; bases outside gene matches: 5. The CDR3 runs 17 residues. CDR3 loop: CASSHGLAGASTDTQYF. The CDR3 region has the DNA TGTGCCAGCAGCCACGGACTAGCGGGAGCCAGCACAGATACGCAGTATTTT.

The chain combines TRBV28 with TRBJ1-2; TRBD1 aligns across 7 bases. The CDR3 is made up of 14 amino acids. Trimming took 5 bases from V and 1 from J; bases not matched to a gene: 4. Germline CDR1 and CDR2: MDHEN and SYDVKM. The chain's CDR3 is CASSLGTVNYGYTF. CDR3 DNA: TGTGCCAGCAGTCTAGGGACAGTTAACTATGGCTACACCTTC.

This chain connects TRBV27 to TRBJ2-3, with a tentative D call TRBD1 (5 bases). Germline CDR1 reads MNHEY; CDR2 reads SMNVEV (reference sequence). The CDR3 is 15 amino acids. Trimming took off 2 bases at V and 3 bases at J, with 12 bases between the two ends. This CDR3 is CASSLMGRVTDTQYF. As DNA, the CDR3 is TGTGCCAGCAGTTTAATGGGGCGCGTAACAGATACGCAGTATTTT.

J is TRBJ2-7 and V is TRBV19; 7 bases match TRBD1. The germline V gene has CDR1 LNHDA and CDR2 SQIVND (reference sequence). The V gene end was trimmed by 10 bases and the J gene end by 0 bases; junction bases not matched to a gene: 9. This CDR3 has 14 residues. CDR3 loop: CAKPTGMNSYEQYF. The CDR3 DNA reads TGTGCCAAACCGACAGGGATGAACTCCTACGAGCAGTACTTC.

The V gene is TRBV7-3, the J gene TRBJ2-7, with D possibly TRBD1 on 5 matching bases. The CDR3 is 13 amino acids. V was pared by 3 bases and J by 7 bases, with 13 bases between. Germline lookup yields CDR1 SGHTA and CDR2 FQGTGA. The CDR3 is CASSFGRVGEQYF. The CDR3 region has the DNA TGTGCCAGCAGCTTCGGCAGGGTTGGGGAGCAGTACTTC.

The V call is TRBV6-4, the J call TRBJ2-7, with TRBD1 identical over 9 bases. Germline V lookup: CDR1 MRHNA, CDR2 SNTAGT. Trimming removed 6 bases from V and 2 bases from J; junction bases left unmatched: 5. The CDR3 runs to 14 residues. The CDR3 nucleotides read TGTGCCAGCAGGAGGGACAGGGACGCCTACGAGCAGTACTTC. Amino acids: CASRRDRDAYEQYF.

V gene TRBV2 combines with J gene TRBJ2-3; TRBD1 aligns across 7 bases. Germline V gene data show CDR1 as SNHLY and CDR2 as FYNNEI. Trimming cost V 8 bases and J 1 base; bases outside gene matches: 12. The CDR3 runs to 16 residues. The CDR3 loop is CASSGQWGIGTDTQYF. The CDR3 DNA is TGTGCCAGCTCGGGACAGTGGGGAATAGGCACAGATACGCAGTATTTT.

The chain recombines TRBV19 with TRBJ2-6; 7 nucleotides line up with TRBD1. The CDR3 covers 19 residues. V lost 5 bases, J lost 3 bases, and 16 bases stayed unmatched. Germline CDR1 is LNHDA and CDR2 is SQIVND (reference sequence). The chain's CDR3 is CASSLRTGSSFFGANVLTF. The CDR3 DNA follows: TGTGCCAGTAGTCTGCGGACAGGCTCAAGCTTCTTTGGGGCCAACGTCCTGACTTTC.

The J gene is TRBJ2-5, the V gene TRBV9; D possibly uses TRBD1 or TRBD2 (5 bases each). V shed 5 bases and J shed 5 bases, with 16 bases lying between them. Germline assignment: CDR1 SGDLS and CDR2 YYNGEE. The CDR3 has 14 amino acids. The CDR3 nucleotides read TGTGCCAGCAGTCCGGGACGGTACTCGGAGACCCAGTACTTC. This encodes CASSPGRYSETQYF.

The rearrangement uses TRBV18 and TRBJ2-1, with D uncertain. Germline V CDR1 and CDR2: KGHSH, LQKENI. This CDR3 has 15 amino acids. With 6 bases removed from V and 2 bases from J, the gap between germline ends came to 14 bases. Here the CDR3 DNA reads TGTGCCAGCTCCTTCGGACCGGCCACCTACAATGAGCAGTTCTTC. Translation gives CASSFGPATYNEQFF.

V and J are TRBV25-1 and TRBJ2-2; D is possibly TRBD2 (5 bases). V shed 6 bases and J shed 0 bases, with 17 bases lying between them. The CDR3 totals 17 residues. Germline V gene data show CDR1 as MGHDK and CDR2 as SYGVNS. CDR3 in amino acids: CASRGPGSGANTGELFF. The DNA of the CDR3 is TGTGCCAGCAGGGGCCCGGGGAGCGGAGCGAACACCGGGGAGCTGTTTTTT.

The chain carries TRBV2 and TRBJ2-5; 10 positions match TRBD2. Trimming took 4 bases from V and 1 from J; bases not matched to a gene: 3. This CDR3 has 15 amino acids. Germline lookup yields CDR1 SNHLY and CDR2 FYNNEI. The CDR3 nucleotides are TGTGCCAGCAGTGCTAGCGGGAGAGGCCAAGAGACCCAGTACTTC. It translates to CASSASGRGQETQYF.

The gene calls are TRBV28 and TRBJ1-1; the match to TRBD1 covers 8 bases. The J segment lost 0 bases and the V segment lost 5 bases, leaving 5 bases of the junction unmatched. Germline V gene sequence: CDR1 MDHEN, CDR2 SYDVKM. The CDR3 sequence is 15 residues long. The CDR3 sequence is CASSPWDRLNTEAFF. The CDR3 region has the DNA TGTGCCAGCAGTCCATGGGACAGGCTGAACACTGAAGCTTTCTTT.

V usage is TRBV9 and J usage is TRBJ2-5; D is possibly TRBD2 (5 bases). The CDR3 totals 13 residues. Germline values: CDR1 SGDLS, CDR2 YYNGEE. Trimming pared 4 bases from V and 7 bases from J, leaving 14 bases between. The CDR3 loop reads CASSPARRGTQYF. The CDR3 nucleotides read TGTGCCAGCAGCCCCGCACGTCGGGGGACCCAGTACTTC.

The V call is TRBV28, the J call TRBJ2-7; D is perhaps TRBD2 (5 bases). This CDR3 is 11 amino acids long. CDR1 is MDHEN and CDR2 is SYDVKM in the germline V gene. V was pared by 1 base and J by 9 bases, with 7 bases between. The CDR3 DNA sequence: TGTGCCAGCAGTTTATTCGGGGTGCAGTACTTC. It codes for CASSLFGVQYF. The complete variable domain, with remaining parts taken from reference TRBV28 and TRBJ2-7, reads DVKVTQSSRYLVKRTGEKVFLECVQDMDHENMFWYRQDPGLGLRLIYFSYDVKMKEKGDIPEGYSVSREKKERFSLILESASTNQTSMYLCASSLFGVQYFGPGTRLTVT.